This is a list of T cell receptor beta chains from one sample in a study of blood T cell repertoires in COVID-19. Method: immunoSEQ multiplex PCR; TCRdb's copy keeps in-frame clones and lacks some. The sample consists of approximately 260,000 clones, 84% of them appearing once. Source material: peripheral blood. The origin of the receptors is a human donor in a cohort sampled during active COVID-19. Each CDR3 is given without its conserved first and last residue. The D gene is left open where the match is weak.

TRBD2 TRBJ2-1 TRBV11-3 ASSLRLAGGSGLYEQF
TRBD1 TRBJ1-2 TRBV11-2 ASSLKRGSETGAGYT
TRBD1 TRBJ2-1 TRBV5-4 ASSLEGGTGNEQF
NA TRBJ2-7 TRBV5-6 ASSFTGSYGQY
NA TRBJ1-4 TRBV5-1 ASSLGTGGAREKLF
TRBD2 TRBJ2-4 TRBV7-6 ASSLGGGLENIQY
TRBD1 TRBJ2-7 TRBV6-2/TRBV6-3 ASSYPQQGFAYEQY
NA TRBJ2-7 TRBV19 ASSPWGTGTYEQY
NA TRBJ2-7 TRBV27 ASSSPLRQY
NA TRBJ1-5 TRBV3-1/TRBV3-2 ASSSNGGGRQPQH
TRBD2 TRBJ2-5 TRBV4-3 ASSPSGGAGETQY
NA TRBJ1-5 TRBV4-1 ASSQVPGSNQPQH
TRBD1 TRBJ2-7 TRBV18 ASTLGQGREQY
NA TRBJ1-2 TRBV7-3 ASSFDSLYGYT
TRBD1 TRBJ1-5 TRBV15 ATSPSGQGARQPQH
TRBD2 TRBJ2-3 TRBV10-3 AIGREGGTDTQY
NA TRBJ1-6 TRBV19 ASKTGGNWNSPLH
NA TRBJ2-1 TRBV19 ASSRAGSGEQF
NA TRBJ2-5 TRBV18 ASSITGREETQY
TRBD1 TRBJ2-4 TRBV18 ASSAGQGSNIQY
NA TRBJ2-5 TRBV12-3/TRBV12-4 ASSFAETQY
TRBD1 TRBJ1-3 TRBV11-2 ASSLRGQTLSGNTIY
NA TRBJ2-6 TRBV7-7 ASSLSPGSGANVLT
TRBD1 TRBJ1-2 TRBV19 ASSRQGNYGYT
TRBD1 TRBJ1-2 TRBV28 ASSRPTGVAGGYT
NA TRBJ1-2 TRBV5-4 ASSLDSNYGYT
TRBD1 TRBJ2-1 TRBV18 ASSLGQNNEQF
NA TRBJ2-7 TRBV6-5 ASKQGPVWGEQY
NA TRBJ2-3 TRBV5-1 ASSLGGSTDTQY
TRBD1 TRBJ1-2 TRBV5-4 ASSTDRGPLYGYT
NA TRBJ1-5 TRBV3-1/TRBV3-2 ASSQGRLNQPQH
NA TRBJ1-1 TRBV4-1 ASMAGDTEAF
TRBD1 TRBJ1-5 TRBV6-2/TRBV6-3 ASSSPDRRKSNSNQPQH
NA TRBJ2-7 TRBV11-3 ASSPGTKRHEQY
NA TRBJ1-6 TRBV2 ASGLGSPLH
NA TRBJ2-7 TRBV5-1 ASSPGLRPYEQY
NA TRBJ2-7 TRBV14 ASSQGAGTPPPYEQY
TRBD1 TRBJ1-1 TRBV19 ASSIGGTGGTEAF
NA TRBJ2-5 TRBV6-5 ASRESGQETQY
TRBD1 TRBJ1-2 TRBV5-1 ASSLGTGGGYT
NA TRBJ1-5 TRBV27 ASRTARGNQPQH
TRBD1 TRBJ2-2 TRBV5-5 ASSLGTANTGELF
NA TRBJ2-1 TRBV21-1 ASSKGEGAYNEQF
TRBD2 TRBJ2-3 TRBV6-5 ASRGGSKGTQY